This TCR beta chain stems from a study of T cell changes during pregnancy in multiple sclerosis. In germline, CDR1 is SGHVS, CDR2 FQNEAQ. The CDR3 has 13 amino acids. V gave up 4 bases and J gave up 11 bases; unmatched junction bases: 8. Sequencing was performed with immunoSEQ multiplex PCR; in TCRdb, only in-frame clones are kept and a portion is missing. The sample records 69,000 or so clones, approximately 90% being singletons. V is TRBV7-8 and J is TRBJ1-1; 9 bases agree with TRBD1. The sequences come from peripheral blood, collected in the third trimester of pregnancy. The clonotype originates from a female donor with multiple sclerosis, enrolled in a pregnancy study. CDR3 residues: CASSSDRGVRAFF. CDR3 DNA: TGTGCCAGCAGCTCGGACAGGGGAGTGCGGGCTTTCTTT.